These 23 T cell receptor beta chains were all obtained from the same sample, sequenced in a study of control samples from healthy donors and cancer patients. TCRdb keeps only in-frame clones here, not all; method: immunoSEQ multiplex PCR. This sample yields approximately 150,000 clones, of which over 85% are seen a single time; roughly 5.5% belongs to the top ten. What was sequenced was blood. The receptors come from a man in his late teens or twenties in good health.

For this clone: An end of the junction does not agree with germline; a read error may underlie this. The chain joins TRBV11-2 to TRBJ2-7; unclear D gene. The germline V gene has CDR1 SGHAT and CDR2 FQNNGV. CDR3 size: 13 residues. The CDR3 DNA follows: TGTGCCAGCAGCCCTCGGACCGGGTACGGGCAGTACTTC. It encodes CASSPRTGYGQYF.

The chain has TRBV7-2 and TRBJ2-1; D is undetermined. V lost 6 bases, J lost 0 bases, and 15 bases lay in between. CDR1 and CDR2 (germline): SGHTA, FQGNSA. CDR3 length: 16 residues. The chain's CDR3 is CASRSRSGFSYNEQFF. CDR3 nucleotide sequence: TGTGCCAGCAGGTCCCGTTCGGGCTTCTCCTACAATGAGCAGTTCTTC.

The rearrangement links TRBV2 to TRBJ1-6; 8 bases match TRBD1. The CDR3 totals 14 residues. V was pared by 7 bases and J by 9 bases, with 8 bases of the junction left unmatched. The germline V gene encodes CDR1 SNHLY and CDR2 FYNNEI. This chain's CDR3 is CASKEGRGLSPLHF. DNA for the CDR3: TGTGCCAGCAAAGAGGGCAGGGGGCTTTCACCCCTCCACTTT.

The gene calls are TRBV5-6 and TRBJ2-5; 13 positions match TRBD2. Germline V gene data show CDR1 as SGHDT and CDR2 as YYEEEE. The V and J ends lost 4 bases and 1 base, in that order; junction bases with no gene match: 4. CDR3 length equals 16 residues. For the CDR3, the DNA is TGTGCCAGCAGCACCGGGACTAGCGGGGTCCAAGAGACCCAGTACTTC. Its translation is CASSTGTSGVQETQYF.

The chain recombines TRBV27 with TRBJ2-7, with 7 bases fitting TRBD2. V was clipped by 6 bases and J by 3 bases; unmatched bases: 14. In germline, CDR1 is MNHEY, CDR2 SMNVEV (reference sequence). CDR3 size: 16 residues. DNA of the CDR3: TGTGCCAGCAGCCTACACCCCGGACTAGAAAGCTACGAGCAGTACTTC. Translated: CASSLHPGLESYEQYF.

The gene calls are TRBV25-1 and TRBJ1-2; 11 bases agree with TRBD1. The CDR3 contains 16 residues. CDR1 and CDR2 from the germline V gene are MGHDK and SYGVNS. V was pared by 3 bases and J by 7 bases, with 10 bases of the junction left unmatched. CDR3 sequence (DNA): TGTGCCAGCAGTGATCCGGGACAGGGGGGTGTGGGTGGCTACACCTTC. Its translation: CASSDPGQGGVGGYTF.

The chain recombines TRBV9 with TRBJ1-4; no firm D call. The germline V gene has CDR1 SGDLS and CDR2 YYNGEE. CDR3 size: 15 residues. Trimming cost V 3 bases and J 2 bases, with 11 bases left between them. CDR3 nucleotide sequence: TGTGCCAGCAGCGCGTCTGGGAGGACTAATGAAAAACTGTTTTTT. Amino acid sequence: CASSASGRTNEKLFF.

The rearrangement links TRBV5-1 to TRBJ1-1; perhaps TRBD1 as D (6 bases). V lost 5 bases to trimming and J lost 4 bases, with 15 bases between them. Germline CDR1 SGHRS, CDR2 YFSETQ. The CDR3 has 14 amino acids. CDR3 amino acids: CASRPGGGSTEAFF. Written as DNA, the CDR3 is TGCGCCAGCAGGCCGGGGGGCGGGTCCACTGAAGCTTTCTTT.

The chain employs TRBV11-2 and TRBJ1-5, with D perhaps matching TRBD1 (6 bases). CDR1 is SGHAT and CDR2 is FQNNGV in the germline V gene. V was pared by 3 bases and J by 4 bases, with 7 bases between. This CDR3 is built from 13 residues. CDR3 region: CASSLQGNQPQHF. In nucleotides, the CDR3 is TGTGCCAGCAGCTTGCAGGGGAATCAGCCCCAGCATTTT.

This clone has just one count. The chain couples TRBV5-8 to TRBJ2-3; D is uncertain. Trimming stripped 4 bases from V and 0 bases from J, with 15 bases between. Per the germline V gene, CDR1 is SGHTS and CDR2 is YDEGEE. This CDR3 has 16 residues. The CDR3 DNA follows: TGTGCCAGCAGCGCCCTCCGACGCCTTAGCACAGATACGCAGTATTTT. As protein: CASSALRRLSTDTQYF.

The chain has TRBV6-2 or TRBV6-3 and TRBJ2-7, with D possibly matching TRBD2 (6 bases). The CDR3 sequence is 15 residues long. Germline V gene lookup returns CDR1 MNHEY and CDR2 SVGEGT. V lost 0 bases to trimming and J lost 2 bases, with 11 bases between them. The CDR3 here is CASSYSGRSPYEQYF. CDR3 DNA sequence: TGTGCCAGCAGTTACTCTGGGAGGTCACCCTACGAGCAGTACTTC.

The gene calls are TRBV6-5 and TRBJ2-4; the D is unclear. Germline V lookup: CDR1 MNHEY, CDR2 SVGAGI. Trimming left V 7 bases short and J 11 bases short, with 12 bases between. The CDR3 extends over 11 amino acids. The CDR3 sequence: CASTYSGLQYF. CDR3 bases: TGTGCCAGCACCTACTCAGGTCTTCAGTACTTC.

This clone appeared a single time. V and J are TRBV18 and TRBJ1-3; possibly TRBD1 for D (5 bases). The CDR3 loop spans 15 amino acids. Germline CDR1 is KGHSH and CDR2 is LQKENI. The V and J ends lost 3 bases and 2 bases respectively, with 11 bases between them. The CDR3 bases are TGTGCCAGCTCACCTTCAGGGAAGGCTGGAAACACCATATATTTT. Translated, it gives CASSPSGKAGNTIYF.

The CDR3 nucleotides read TGTGCCAGCAGTAGACCCCGGGACAGCGTAAACAATGAGCAGTTCTTC. Its translation is CASSRPRDSVNNEQFF. The chain couples TRBV13 to TRBJ2-1, with 7 bases identical to TRBD1. CDR1 and CDR2 from the germline V gene are PRHDT and FYEKMQ (reference sequence). The CDR3 sequence is 16 residues long. V lost 6 bases and J lost 5; bases outside the gene matches: 13.

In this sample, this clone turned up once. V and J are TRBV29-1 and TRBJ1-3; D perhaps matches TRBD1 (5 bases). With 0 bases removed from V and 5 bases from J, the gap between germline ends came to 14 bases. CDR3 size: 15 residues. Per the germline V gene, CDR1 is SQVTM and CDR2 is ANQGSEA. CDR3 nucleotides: TGCAGCGTTGAAGATCAAAGGGGAGATAGAAACACCATATATTTT. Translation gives CSVEDQRGDRNTIYF.

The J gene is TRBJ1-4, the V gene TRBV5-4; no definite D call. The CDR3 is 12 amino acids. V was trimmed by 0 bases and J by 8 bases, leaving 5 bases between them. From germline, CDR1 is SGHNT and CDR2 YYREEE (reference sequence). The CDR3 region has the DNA TGTGCCAGCAGCTTGGATAGAGAAAAACTGTTTTTT. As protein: CASSLDREKLFF.

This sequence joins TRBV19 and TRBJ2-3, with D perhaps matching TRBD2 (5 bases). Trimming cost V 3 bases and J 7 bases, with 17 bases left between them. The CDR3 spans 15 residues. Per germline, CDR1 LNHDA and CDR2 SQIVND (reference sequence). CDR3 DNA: TGTGCCAGTAGTATGTCGGGATTCGGGTGGAATACGCAGTATTTT. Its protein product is CASSMSGFGWNTQYF.

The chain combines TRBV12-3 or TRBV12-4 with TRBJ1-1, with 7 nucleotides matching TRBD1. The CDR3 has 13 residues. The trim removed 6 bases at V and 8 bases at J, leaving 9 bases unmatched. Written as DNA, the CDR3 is TGTGCCAGCAGAGGACAGGTGGTAGTGGAAGCTTTCTTT. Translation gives CASRGQVVVEAFF.

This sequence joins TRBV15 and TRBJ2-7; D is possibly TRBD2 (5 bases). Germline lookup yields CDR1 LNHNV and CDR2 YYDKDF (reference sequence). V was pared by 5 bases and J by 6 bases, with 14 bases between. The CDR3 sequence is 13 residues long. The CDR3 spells CATSLAGGREQYF. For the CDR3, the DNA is TGTGCCACCAGCCTGGCGGGCGGCCGCGAGCAGTACTTC.

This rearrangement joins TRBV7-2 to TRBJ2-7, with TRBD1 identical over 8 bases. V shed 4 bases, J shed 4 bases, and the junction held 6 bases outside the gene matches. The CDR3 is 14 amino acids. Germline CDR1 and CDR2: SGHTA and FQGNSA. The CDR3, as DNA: TGTGCCAGCAGCTCCCGACAGGGGCATTACGAGCAGTACTTC. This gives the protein CASSSRQGHYEQYF.

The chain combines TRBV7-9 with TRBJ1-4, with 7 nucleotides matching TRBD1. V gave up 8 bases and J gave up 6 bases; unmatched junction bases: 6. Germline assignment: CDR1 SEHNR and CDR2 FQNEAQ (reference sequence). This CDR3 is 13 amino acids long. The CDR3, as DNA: TGTGCCAGCCAGGGGGGACCCCATGAAAAACTGTTTTTT. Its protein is CASQGGPHEKLFF.

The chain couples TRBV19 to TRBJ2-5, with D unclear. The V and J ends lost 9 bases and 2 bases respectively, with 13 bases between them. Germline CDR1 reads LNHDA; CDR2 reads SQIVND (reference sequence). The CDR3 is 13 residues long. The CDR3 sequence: CASLTAEQETQYF. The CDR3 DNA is TGTGCCAGCCTAACAGCTGAACAAGAGACCCAGTACTTC.

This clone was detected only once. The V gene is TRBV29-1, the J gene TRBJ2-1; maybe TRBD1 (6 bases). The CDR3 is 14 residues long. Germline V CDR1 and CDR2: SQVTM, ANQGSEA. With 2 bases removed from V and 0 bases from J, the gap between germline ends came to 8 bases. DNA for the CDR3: TGCAGCGTTGAAAGGGGGAGCTCCTACAATGAGCAGTTCTTC. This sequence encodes CSVERGSSYNEQFF.